These T cell receptor beta chains were read from a single sample in a study of T cell responses to AZD1222 COVID-19 vaccine. Some clones are missing from TCRdb's copy, which holds only in-frame ones; the method was immunoSEQ multiplex PCR. The sample has some 95,000 clones; 88% are singletons. This sample comprised peripheral blood, obtained 28 days after the second AZD1222 dose. Receptor source: an adult who received the AZD1222 COVID-19 vaccine. Both conserved end residues are part of each CDR3. The D gene is left open where the match is weak. Clone size is not always given. Where it is, it says once, few, many or a class for expanded clones.

cdr3_length: 10
clone_size: -
j_call: TRBJ1-1
d_call: -
v_call: TRBV20-1
cdr3_aa: CSARWTEAFF
cdr3_nt: TGCAGTGCTAGATGGACTGAAGCTTTCTTT

cdr3_length: 14
clone_size: -
j_call: TRBJ1-1
d_call: TRBD1
v_call: TRBV19
cdr3_aa: CASSKGQANTEAFF
cdr3_nt: TGTGCCAGTAGCAAAGGACAGGCCAACACTGAAGCTTTCTTT

cdr3_length: 12
clone_size: once
j_call: TRBJ2-2
d_call: -
v_call: TRBV7-9
cdr3_aa: CASSGMMGELFF
cdr3_nt: TGTGCCAGCAGCGGCATGATGGGGGAGCTGTTTTTT

cdr3_length: 14
clone_size: -
j_call: TRBJ2-1
d_call: -
v_call: TRBV5-1
cdr3_aa: CASNADSNLNEQFF
cdr3_nt: TGCGCCAGCAACGCGGACTCAAACCTCAATGAGCAGTTCTTC

cdr3_length: 14
clone_size: -
j_call: TRBJ1-1
d_call: -
v_call: TRBV10-3
cdr3_aa: CAISDKGDATEAFF
cdr3_nt: TGTGCCATCAGTGATAAAGGGGACGCCACTGAAGCTTTCTTT

cdr3_length: 14
clone_size: -
j_call: TRBJ1-3
d_call: TRBD1
v_call: TRBV28
cdr3_aa: CASRDRGSGNTIYF
cdr3_nt: TGTGCCAGCAGAGACAGGGGCTCTGGAAACACCATATATTTT

cdr3_length: 13
clone_size: -
j_call: TRBJ1-1
d_call: -
v_call: TRBV5-1
cdr3_aa: CASSKGTDTEAFF
cdr3_nt: TGCGCCAGCAGCAAGGGTACCGACACTGAAGCTTTCTTT

cdr3_length: 12
clone_size: once
j_call: TRBJ2-7
d_call: TRBD2
v_call: TRBV10-2
cdr3_aa: CASSEIAGGPYF
cdr3_nt: TGCGCCAGCAGTGAGATAGCGGGAGGGCCTTACTTC

cdr3_length: 14
clone_size: -
j_call: TRBJ1-2
d_call: -
v_call: TRBV6-5
cdr3_aa: CASTWDRLGNGYTF
cdr3_nt: TGTGCCAGCACCTGGGACCGCCTGGGGAATGGCTACACCTTC

cdr3_length: 12
clone_size: -
j_call: TRBJ2-1
d_call: -
v_call: TRBV30
cdr3_aa: CAWSVRFRDRFF
cdr3_nt: TGTGCCTGGAGTGTACGTTTCAGGGACCGGTTCTTC

cdr3_length: 15
clone_size: -
j_call: TRBJ2-6
d_call: TRBD1
v_call: TRBV6-5
cdr3_aa: CASSSTGVGANVLTF
cdr3_nt: TGTGCCAGCAGTTCGACAGGGGTCGGGGCCAACGTCCTGACTTTC

cdr3_length: 19
clone_size: few
j_call: TRBJ1-5
d_call: -
v_call: TRBV19
cdr3_aa: CASSTVETAQIKGNQPQHF
cdr3_nt: TGTGCCAGTAGTACCGTGGAGACAGCCCAGATTAAGGGCAATCAGCCCCAGCATTTT

cdr3_length: 14
clone_size: -
j_call: TRBJ1-4
d_call: TRBD1
v_call: TRBV6-2/TRBV6-3
cdr3_aa: CASSYSSGGEKLFF
cdr3_nt: TGTGCCAGCAGTTACTCGTCAGGGGGTGAAAAACTGTTTTTT

cdr3_length: 15
clone_size: -
j_call: TRBJ1-2
d_call: TRBD1
v_call: TRBV6-1
cdr3_aa: CASSEEVQGAGGYTF
cdr3_nt: TGTGCCAGCAGTGAAGAGGTACAGGGGGCGGGAGGCTACACCTTC

cdr3_length: 15
clone_size: -
j_call: TRBJ2-7
d_call: TRBD1
v_call: TRBV6-5
cdr3_aa: CASTREGGFSYEQYF
cdr3_nt: TGTGCCAGCACTAGAGAAGGGGGCTTCTCCTACGAGCAGTACTTC

cdr3_length: 16
clone_size: -
j_call: TRBJ1-6
d_call: -
v_call: TRBV6-6
cdr3_aa: CASSYLQGSDNSPLHF
cdr3_nt: TGTGCCAGCAGTTATCTTCAGGGGAGCGATAATTCACCCCTCCACTTT

cdr3_length: 14
clone_size: -
j_call: TRBJ2-3
d_call: TRBD1
v_call: TRBV6-5
cdr3_aa: CASRTGGGSDTQYF
cdr3_nt: TGTGCCAGCAGGACAGGGGGTGGTTCAGATACGCAGTATTTT

cdr3_length: 14
clone_size: -
j_call: TRBJ1-1
d_call: -
v_call: TRBV7-8
cdr3_aa: CASSLQGWNTEAFF
cdr3_nt: TGTGCCAGCAGCTTACAGGGATGGAACACTGAAGCTTTCTTT

cdr3_length: 14
clone_size: -
j_call: TRBJ1-5
d_call: -
v_call: TRBV6-6
cdr3_aa: CASSYTGSNQPQHF
cdr3_nt: TGTGCCAGCAGCTACACAGGGAGCAATCAGCCCCAGCATTTT

cdr3_length: 16
clone_size: once
j_call: TRBJ1-2
d_call: -
v_call: TRBV7-3
cdr3_aa: CASSLTGIREDYGYTF
cdr3_nt: TGTGCCAGCAGCTTAACGGGGATTAGGGAGGACTATGGCTACACCTTC

cdr3_length: 17
clone_size: -
j_call: TRBJ2-1
d_call: TRBD2
v_call: TRBV4-2
cdr3_aa: CASSHRVLAGSDNEQFF
cdr3_nt: TGTGCCAGCAGCCACCGCGTACTAGCGGGTTCGGACAATGAGCAGTTCTTC

cdr3_length: 14
clone_size: -
j_call: TRBJ2-3
d_call: -
v_call: TRBV23-1
cdr3_aa: CARRDRTAPDTQYF
cdr3_nt: TGCGCCAGACGAGACAGGACGGCCCCAGATACGCAGTATTTT

cdr3_length: 14
clone_size: -
j_call: TRBJ1-3
d_call: -
v_call: TRBV5-1
cdr3_aa: CASSSTVSGNTIYF
cdr3_nt: TGCGCCAGCAGCTCGACGGTCTCTGGAAACACCATATATTTT

cdr3_length: 15
clone_size: -
j_call: TRBJ2-4
d_call: -
v_call: TRBV11-2
cdr3_aa: CASSLSAAAKNIQYF
cdr3_nt: TGTGCCAGCAGCTTATCGGCAGCCGCCAAAAACATTCAGTACTTC

cdr3_length: 14
clone_size: -
j_call: TRBJ1-1
d_call: -
v_call: TRBV19
cdr3_aa: CASSIGAENTEAFF
cdr3_nt: TGTGCCAGTAGTATAGGGGCGGAGAACACTGAAGCTTTCTTT

cdr3_length: 14
clone_size: -
j_call: TRBJ2-7
d_call: TRBD2
v_call: TRBV2
cdr3_aa: CASSPTSFGYEQYF
cdr3_nt: TGTGCCAGCAGCCCGACTAGCTTTGGGTACGAGCAGTACTTC

cdr3_length: 14
clone_size: -
j_call: TRBJ2-1
d_call: TRBD1
v_call: TRBV6-5
cdr3_aa: CASSYMGQVDEQFF
cdr3_nt: TGTGCCAGCAGTTACATGGGACAGGTTGATGAGCAGTTCTTC

cdr3_length: 13
clone_size: -
j_call: TRBJ1-4
d_call: -
v_call: TRBV10-2
cdr3_aa: CASSELANEKLFF
cdr3_nt: TGCGCCAGCAGTGAGTTGGCTAATGAAAAACTGTTTTTT

cdr3_length: 15
clone_size: -
j_call: TRBJ1-1
d_call: TRBD1
v_call: TRBV2
cdr3_aa: CASKFLETGGIGAFF
cdr3_nt: TGTGCCAGCAAATTTTTAGAGACAGGGGGTATAGGAGCTTTCTTT

cdr3_length: 16
clone_size: -
j_call: TRBJ2-2
d_call: -
v_call: TRBV11-1
cdr3_aa: CASSLEGAVNTGELFF
cdr3_nt: TGTGCCAGCAGCTTAGAGGGAGCAGTAAACACCGGGGAGCTGTTTTTT

cdr3_length: 15
clone_size: -
j_call: TRBJ2-3
d_call: -
v_call: TRBV28
cdr3_aa: CASSLAGLGTDTQYF
cdr3_nt: TGTGCCAGCAGTTTAGCGGGTCTGGGCACAGATACGCAGTATTTT

cdr3_length: 15
clone_size: -
j_call: TRBJ1-4
d_call: -
v_call: TRBV19
cdr3_aa: CASSSLTDGQEKLFF
cdr3_nt: TGTGCCAGTAGTTCCTTGACGGACGGACAAGAAAAACTGTTTTTT

cdr3_length: 15
clone_size: -
j_call: TRBJ1-5
d_call: -
v_call: TRBV27
cdr3_aa: CASSYTLPENQPQHF
cdr3_nt: TGTGCCAGCAGTTATACTCTGCCAGAGAATCAGCCCCAGCATTTT

cdr3_length: 11
clone_size: -
j_call: TRBJ1-2
d_call: -
v_call: TRBV18
cdr3_aa: CASSPVEGYTF
cdr3_nt: TGTGCCAGCTCACCCGTAGAGGGCTACACCTTC

cdr3_length: 14
clone_size: many
j_call: TRBJ1-6
d_call: TRBD1
v_call: TRBV28
cdr3_aa: CASSYRDRNSPLHF
cdr3_nt: TGTGCCAGCAGTTACCGGGACAGAAATTCACCCCTCCACTTT

cdr3_length: 16
clone_size: once
j_call: TRBJ2-3
d_call: -
v_call: TRBV5-1
cdr3_aa: CASSFRTGVGTDTQYF
cdr3_nt: TGCGCCAGCAGCTTCAGGACCGGGGTGGGCACAGATACGCAGTATTTT

cdr3_length: 14
clone_size: -
j_call: TRBJ1-1
d_call: -
v_call: TRBV5-1
cdr3_aa: CASSLQGMNTEAFF
cdr3_nt: TGCGCCAGCAGCTTGCAGGGGATGAACACTGAAGCTTTCTTT

cdr3_length: 15
clone_size: few
j_call: TRBJ1-1
d_call: TRBD1
v_call: TRBV29-1
cdr3_aa: CSVAGQGGVFTEAFF
cdr3_nt: TGCAGCGTTGCGGGACAGGGGGGTGTATTCACTGAAGCTTTCTTT

cdr3_length: 15
clone_size: -
j_call: TRBJ2-1
d_call: TRBD2
v_call: TRBV11-2
cdr3_aa: CASSLGSGGAREQFF
cdr3_nt: TGTGCCAGCAGCTTAGGTAGCGGGGGGGCTCGGGAGCAGTTCTTC

cdr3_length: 12
clone_size: -
j_call: TRBJ1-1
d_call: TRBD1
v_call: TRBV29-1
cdr3_aa: CSVGPGGTEAFF
cdr3_nt: TGCAGCGTTGGTCCAGGGGGCACTGAAGCTTTCTTT

cdr3_length: 12
clone_size: -
j_call: TRBJ1-4
d_call: -
v_call: TRBV6-1
cdr3_aa: CASSETGPKLFF
cdr3_nt: TGTGCCAGCAGTGAAACAGGGCCAAAACTGTTTTTT

cdr3_length: 15
clone_size: -
j_call: TRBJ2-7
d_call: -
v_call: TRBV21-1
cdr3_aa: CASSRAGTAPYEQYF
cdr3_nt: TGTGCCAGCAGCAGGGCCGGGACAGCGCCCTACGAGCAGTACTTC

cdr3_length: 17
clone_size: large
j_call: TRBJ2-7
d_call: TRBD2
v_call: TRBV3-1/TRBV3-2
cdr3_aa: CASSQDSASGNSYEQYF
cdr3_nt: TGTGCCAGCAGCCAAGATTCGGCTAGCGGGAACTCCTACGAGCAGTACTTC

cdr3_length: 13
clone_size: few
j_call: TRBJ2-7
d_call: -
v_call: TRBV28
cdr3_aa: CASSLGRFYEQYF
cdr3_nt: TGTGCCAGCAGTTTGGGCAGGTTCTACGAGCAGTACTTC

cdr3_length: 15
clone_size: few
j_call: TRBJ1-2
d_call: -
v_call: TRBV5-3
cdr3_aa: CARSSDSSSNYGYTF
cdr3_nt: TGTGCCAGAAGCTCGGACAGCTCATCTAACTATGGCTACACCTTC

cdr3_length: 15
clone_size: -
j_call: TRBJ1-1
d_call: -
v_call: TRBV7-2
cdr3_aa: CASSLYGGTNTEAFF
cdr3_nt: TGTGCCAGCAGCTTATATGGCGGAACGAACACTGAAGCTTTCTTT

cdr3_length: 17
clone_size: -
j_call: TRBJ2-5
d_call: TRBD2
v_call: TRBV4-1
cdr3_aa: CASSQESTSGLGETQYF
cdr3_nt: TGCGCCAGCAGCCAAGAATCGACTAGCGGCCTTGGGGAGACCCAGTACTTC

cdr3_length: 15
clone_size: -
j_call: TRBJ1-5
d_call: TRBD1
v_call: TRBV28
cdr3_aa: CASSLYRGRNQPQHF
cdr3_nt: TGTGCCAGCAGTTTATACAGGGGGCGGAATCAGCCCCAGCATTTT

cdr3_length: 16
clone_size: -
j_call: TRBJ2-1
d_call: -
v_call: TRBV14
cdr3_aa: CASSQVGVVGFDEQFF
cdr3_nt: TGTGCCAGCAGCCAAGTTGGGGTAGTCGGGTTCGATGAGCAGTTCTTC

cdr3_length: 16
clone_size: few
j_call: TRBJ2-5
d_call: TRBD1
v_call: TRBV7-9
cdr3_aa: CASSLSTGAEQETQYF
cdr3_nt: TGTGCCAGCAGCTTGTCGACAGGGGCAGAGCAAGAGACCCAGTACTTC

cdr3_length: 14
clone_size: -
j_call: TRBJ1-2
d_call: -
v_call: TRBV25-1
cdr3_aa: CASSEYGSNYGYTF
cdr3_nt: TGTGCCAGCAGTGAATACGGGAGTAACTATGGCTACACCTTC

cdr3_length: 15
clone_size: -
j_call: TRBJ1-5
d_call: -
v_call: TRBV6-5
cdr3_aa: CASTLGRGDNQPQHF
cdr3_nt: TGTGCCAGCACGCTAGGGCGAGGGGACAATCAGCCCCAGCATTTT